The T cell receptor (beta chain) under discussion was sequenced for a study of fetal regulatory T cell absence and autoimmunity. Sequencing was performed with immunoSEQ multiplex PCR; in TCRdb, only in-frame clones are kept and a portion is missing. The table has about 46,000 clones, about four fifths seen once. The CDR3 contains 13 residues. The V and J ends lost 1 base and 9 bases, in that order; junction bases with no gene match: 5. CDR1 and CDR2 from the germline V gene are SGHTA and FQGNSA. What was sequenced was cord blood. The clonotype originates from a newborn boy with IPEX syndrome. The J gene is TRBJ2-5, the V gene TRBV7-2, with 7 bases matching TRBD2. CDR3 in DNA: TGTGCCAGCAGCTTAGAGGTGGGGGGGGCCCAGTACTTC. Amino acid sequence: CASSLEVGGAQYF.